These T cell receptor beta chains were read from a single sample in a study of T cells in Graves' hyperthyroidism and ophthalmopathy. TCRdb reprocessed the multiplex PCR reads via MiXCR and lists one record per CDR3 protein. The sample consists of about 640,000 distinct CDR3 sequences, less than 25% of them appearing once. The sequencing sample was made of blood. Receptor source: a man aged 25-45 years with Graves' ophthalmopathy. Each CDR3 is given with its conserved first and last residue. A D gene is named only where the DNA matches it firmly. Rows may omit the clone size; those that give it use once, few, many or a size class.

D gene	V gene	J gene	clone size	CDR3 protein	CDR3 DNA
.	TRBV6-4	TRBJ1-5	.	CASIKENSNQPQHF	TGTGCCAGCATCAAGGAGAACAGCAATCAGCCCCAGCATTTT
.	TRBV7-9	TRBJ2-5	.	CASSFTGTIEETQYF	TGTGCCAGCAGCTTCACCGGGACAATAGAAGAGACCCAGTACTTC
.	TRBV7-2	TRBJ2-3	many	CASSLTRATDTQYF	TGTGCCAGCAGCCTTACTAGAGCGACAGATACGCAGTATTTT
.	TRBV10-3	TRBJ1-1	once	CAIRGPTQGGNTEAFF	TGTGCCATCAGGGGACCGACTCAGGGCGGGAACACTGAAGCTTTCTTT
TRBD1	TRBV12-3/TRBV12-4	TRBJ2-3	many	CASSLGGRGSSDTQYF	TGTGCCAGCAGTTTAGGGGGCAGGGGGTCCTCGGATACGCAGTATTTT
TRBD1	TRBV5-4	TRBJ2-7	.	CASSLGTGLHEQYF	TGTGCCAGCAGCTTGGGGACAGGGTTACACGAGCAGTACTTC
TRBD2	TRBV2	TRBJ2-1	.	CASSRAGGVDEQFF	TGTGCCAGCAGCCGAGCGGGAGGTGTGGATGAGCAGTTCTTC
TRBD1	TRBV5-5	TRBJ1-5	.	CASSSGTGQPQHF	TGTGCCAGCAGCTCCGGGACAGGTCAGCCCCAGCATTTT
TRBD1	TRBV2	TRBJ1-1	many	CASSEYRGTEAFF	TGTGCCAGCAGTGAGTACAGGGGGACTGAAGCTTTCTTT
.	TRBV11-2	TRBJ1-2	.	CASSDGKNIYGYTF	TGTGCCAGCAGCGACGGAAAAAATATCTATGGCTACACCTTC
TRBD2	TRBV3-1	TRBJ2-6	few	CASSLAGGSGANVLTF	TGTGCCAGCAGCCTAGCGGGTGGCTCTGGGGCCAACGTCCTGACTTTC
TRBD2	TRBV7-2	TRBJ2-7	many	CASSLAGGLYEQYF	TGTGCCAGCAGCTTAGCGGGAGGGCTATACGAGCAGTACTTC
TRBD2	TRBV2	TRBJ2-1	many	CASSEGRGTSRDDEQFF	TGTGCCAGCAGTGAGGGGAGGGGGACTAGCAGGGATGATGAGCAGTTCTTC
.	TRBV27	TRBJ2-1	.	CASRPDGASEQFF	TGTGCCAGCAGGCCTGATGGGGCGAGTGAGCAGTTCTTC
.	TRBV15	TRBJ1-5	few	CATSRGARNQPQHF	TGTGCCACCAGCAGAGGGGCGAGAAATCAGCCCCAGCATTTT
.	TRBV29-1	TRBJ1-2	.	CSVETGGGGYTF	TGCAGCGTTGAAACCGGGGGCGGCGGCTACACCTTC
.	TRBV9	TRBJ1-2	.	CASSVGGLRADGYTF	TGTGCCAGCAGCGTAGGGGGCCTCCGCGCGGATGGCTACACCTTC
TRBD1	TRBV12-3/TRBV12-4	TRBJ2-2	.	CASSTQGALGVGELFF	TGTGCCAGCAGTACACAGGGGGCGCTTGGCGTCGGGGAGCTGTTTTTT
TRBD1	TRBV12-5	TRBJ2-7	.	CASTYPTGASYEQYF	TGTGCTAGTACTTACCCCACAGGGGCGTCCTACGAGCAGTACTTC
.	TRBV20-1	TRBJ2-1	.	CSGIGRRMSSYNEQFF	TGCAGTGGGATAGGGAGGCGGATGAGCTCCTACAATGAGCAGTTCTTC
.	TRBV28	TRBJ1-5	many	CASEGDNQPQHF	TGTGCCAGCGAAGGAGACAATCAGCCCCAGCATTTT
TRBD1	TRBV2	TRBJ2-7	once	CASRTGTAIYEQYF	TGTGCCAGCAGGACCGGGACAGCTATCTACGAGCAGTACTTC
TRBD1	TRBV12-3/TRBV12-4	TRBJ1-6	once	CASSYDRESSYNSSLHF	TGTGCCAGCAGTTATGACAGGGAGAGCTCCTATAATTCATCCCTCCACTTT
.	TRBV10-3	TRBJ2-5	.	CAARNAISTETQYF	TGTGCCGCCAGGAACGCCATCTCCACGGAGACCCAGTACTTC
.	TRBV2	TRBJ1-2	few	CASSDGLLDYGYTF	TGTGCCAGCAGTGACGGCTTGTTGGACTATGGCTACACCTTC
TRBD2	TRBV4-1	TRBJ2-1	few	CASSQASGSHNEQFF	TGCGCCAGCAGCCAAGCTAGCGGGAGCCACAATGAGCAGTTCTTC
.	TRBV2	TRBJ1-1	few	CASSDQAGHTEAFF	TGTGCCAGCAGTGACCAGGCCGGGCACACTGAAGCTTTCTTT
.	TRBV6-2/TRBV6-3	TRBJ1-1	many	CASSYGQAGNTEAFF	TGTGCCAGCAGTTACGGCCAGGCGGGGAACACTGAAGCTTTCTTT
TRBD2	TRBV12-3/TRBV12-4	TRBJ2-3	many	CASSLDWRETDTQYF	TGTGCCAGCAGTTTAGATTGGCGGGAGACAGATACGCAGTATTTT
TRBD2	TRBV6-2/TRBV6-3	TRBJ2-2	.	CASSYRTSGTNTGELFF	TGTGCCAGCAGTTACAGGACTAGCGGAACGAACACCGGGGAGCTGTTTTTT
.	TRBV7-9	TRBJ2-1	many	CASSPTYSSDYNEQFF	TGTGCCAGCAGCCCTACCTATAGTTCGGATTACAATGAGCAGTTCTTC
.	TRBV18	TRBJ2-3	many	CASSPRGSSSTDTQYF	TGTGCCAGCTCACCAAGGGGGAGCTCGAGCACAGATACGCAGTATTTT
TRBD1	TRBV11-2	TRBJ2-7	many	CASSFRDSLYEQYF	TGTGCCAGCAGCTTCCGGGACAGTCTCTACGAGCAGTACTTC
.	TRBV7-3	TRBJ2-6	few	CASRNSGANVLTF	TGTGCCAGCAGAAACTCTGGGGCCAACGTCCTGACTTTC